This TCR beta chain stems from a study of shared T cell receptors in the human thymus. Looked up from germline, CDR1 is ENHRY and CDR2 is SYGVKD. The CDR3 runs to 16 residues. The V gene lost 3 bases and the J gene lost 3 bases, with 17 bases spanning the gap. Sequencing was performed with immunoSEQ multiplex PCR; in TCRdb, only in-frame clones are kept and a portion is missing. The sample includes 550,000 to 800,000 clones, 80% to 90% seen only once; the top ten take 0.008% to 0.011%. The same sample was also studied in work on human thymus T cells.

The chain links TRBV10-3 to TRBJ1-1; perhaps TRBD1 as D (6 bases). The sequenced sample consisted of thymocytes. The source of this sequence is a girl less than two years old with a congenital heart defect. CDR3 loop: CAISESQQGRDTEAFF. The CDR3 bases are TGTGCCATCAGTGAAAGTCAACAGGGTCGGGACACTGAAGCTTTCTTT.